This T cell receptor (beta chain) was sequenced during a study of cytomegalovirus exposure and HLA in healthy donors. Healthy bone marrow donors supplied every sample. Comments on this clone: What it binds is unknown.

Study results and caveats: Analysis performed later found roughly 18,000 TCR beta sequences associated with HLA alleles at 0.05 false discovery rate. For most TCR sequences rarity was the rule, although some public TCRs occurred in many donors. Cytomegalovirus association was listed for 170 or so TCR beta chains.

The CDR3 runs to 15 residues. Germline V gives CDR1 MNHNS, CDR2 SASEGT. Trimming took 9 bases from V and 5 from J, leaving 20 bases between them. The PCR used 60 Vbeta and 13 Jbeta primers. TCRdb keeps only in-frame clones here, not all; method: immunoSEQ multiplex PCR. The sample records 110,000 to 150,000 clones, about 10% being singletons. What was sequenced was PBMCs. This sequence was found in a man aged 45-65 years in good health and CMV-seronegative. The rearrangement links TRBV6-1 to TRBJ1-5; possibly TRBD1 for D (5 bases). The CDR3 sequence: CASSPERGFHQPQHF. For the CDR3, the DNA is TGTGCCAGTAGCCCCGAACGGGGGTTCCATCAGCCCCAGCATTTT.